What follows describes a single T cell receptor (beta chain). Its antigen is not identified. The source of the sample is a study of shared clonotypes between healthy human individuals. Study-wide results and limits: Having only a few donors restricted how much genetic and exposure-history diversity was captured. Relative to their counterparts shared across all four donors, non-shared clonotypes exhibited diminished generation probabilities.

At deep level, the assay was performed. Every immunoSEQ plate was one replicate of a subset's evenly spread DNA. This table comes from immunoSEQ multiplex PCR, and its TCRdb copy is limited to in-frame clones, with some not included. Among roughly 2.5 million clones listed, just over 90% were seen once. Sequencing was performed on naive CD4+ T cells sorted from blood. Sample subset: CD45RA+ positively selected. This clonotype was sampled from a man aged 18 to 29 in good health.

The CDR3 reads CASSALAGTSYEQYF. Here the CDR3 DNA reads TGCGCCAGCAGCGCCCTAGCGGGAACCTCCTACGAGCAGTACTTC. The chain is built from TRBV5-1 and TRBJ2-7; 9 bases agree with TRBD2. The germline gives CDR1 SGHRS, CDR2 YFSETQ. J gave up 0 bases and V 4 bases, and 5 bases lay outside the gene matches. The CDR3 totals 15 residues.